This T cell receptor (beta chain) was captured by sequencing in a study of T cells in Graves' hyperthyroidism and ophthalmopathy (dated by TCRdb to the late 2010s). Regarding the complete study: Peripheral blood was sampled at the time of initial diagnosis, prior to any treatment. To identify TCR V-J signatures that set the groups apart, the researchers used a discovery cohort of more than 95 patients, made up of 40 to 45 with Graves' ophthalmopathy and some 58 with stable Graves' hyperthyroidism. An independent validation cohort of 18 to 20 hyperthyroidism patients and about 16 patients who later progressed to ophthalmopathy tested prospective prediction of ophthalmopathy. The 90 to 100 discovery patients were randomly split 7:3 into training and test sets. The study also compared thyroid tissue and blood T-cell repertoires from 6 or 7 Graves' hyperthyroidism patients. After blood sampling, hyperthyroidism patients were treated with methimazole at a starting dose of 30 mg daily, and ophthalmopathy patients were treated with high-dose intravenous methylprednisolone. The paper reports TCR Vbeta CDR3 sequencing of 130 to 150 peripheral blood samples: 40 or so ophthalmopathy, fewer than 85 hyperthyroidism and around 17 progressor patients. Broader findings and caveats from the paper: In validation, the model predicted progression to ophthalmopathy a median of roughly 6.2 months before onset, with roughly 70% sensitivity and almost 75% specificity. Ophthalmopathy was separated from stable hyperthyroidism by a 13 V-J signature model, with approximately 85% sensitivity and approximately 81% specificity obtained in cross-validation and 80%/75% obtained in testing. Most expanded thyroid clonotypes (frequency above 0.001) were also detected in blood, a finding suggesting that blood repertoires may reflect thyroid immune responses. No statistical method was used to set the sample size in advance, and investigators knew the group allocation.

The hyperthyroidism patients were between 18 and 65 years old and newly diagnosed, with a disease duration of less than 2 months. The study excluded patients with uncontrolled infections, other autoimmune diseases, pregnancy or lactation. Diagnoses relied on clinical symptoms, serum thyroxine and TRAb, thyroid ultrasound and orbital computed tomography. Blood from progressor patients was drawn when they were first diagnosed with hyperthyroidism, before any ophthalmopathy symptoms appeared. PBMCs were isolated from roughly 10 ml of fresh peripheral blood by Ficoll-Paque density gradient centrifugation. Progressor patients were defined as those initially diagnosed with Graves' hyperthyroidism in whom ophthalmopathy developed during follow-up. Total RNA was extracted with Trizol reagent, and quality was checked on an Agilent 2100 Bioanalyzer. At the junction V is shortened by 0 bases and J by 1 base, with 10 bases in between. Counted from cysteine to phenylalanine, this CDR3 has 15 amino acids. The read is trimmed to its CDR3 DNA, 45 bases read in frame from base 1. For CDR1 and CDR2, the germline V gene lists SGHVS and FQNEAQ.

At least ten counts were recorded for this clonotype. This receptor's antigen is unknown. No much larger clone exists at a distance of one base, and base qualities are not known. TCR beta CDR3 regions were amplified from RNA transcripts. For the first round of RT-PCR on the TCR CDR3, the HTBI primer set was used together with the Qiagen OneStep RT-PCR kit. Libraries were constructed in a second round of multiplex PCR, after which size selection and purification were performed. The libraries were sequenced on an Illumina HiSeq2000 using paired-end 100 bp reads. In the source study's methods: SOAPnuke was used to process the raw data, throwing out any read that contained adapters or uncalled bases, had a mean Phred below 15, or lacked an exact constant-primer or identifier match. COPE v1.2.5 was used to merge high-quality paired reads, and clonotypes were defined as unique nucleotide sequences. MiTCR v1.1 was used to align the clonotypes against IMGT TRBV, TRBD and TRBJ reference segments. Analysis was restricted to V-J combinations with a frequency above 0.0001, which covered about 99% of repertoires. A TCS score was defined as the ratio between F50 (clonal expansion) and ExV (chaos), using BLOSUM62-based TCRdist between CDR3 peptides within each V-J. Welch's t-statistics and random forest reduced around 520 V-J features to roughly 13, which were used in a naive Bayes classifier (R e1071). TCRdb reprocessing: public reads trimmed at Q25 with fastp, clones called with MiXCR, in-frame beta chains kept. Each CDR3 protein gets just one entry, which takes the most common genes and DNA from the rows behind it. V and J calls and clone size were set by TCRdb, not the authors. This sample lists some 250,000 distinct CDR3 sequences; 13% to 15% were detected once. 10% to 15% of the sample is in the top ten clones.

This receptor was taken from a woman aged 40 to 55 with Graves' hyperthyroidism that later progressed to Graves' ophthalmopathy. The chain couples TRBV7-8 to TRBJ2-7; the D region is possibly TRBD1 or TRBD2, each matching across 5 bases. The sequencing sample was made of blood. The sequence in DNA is TGTGCCAGCAGCTTAGCTGGGGACCCGTCCTACGAGCAGTACTTC. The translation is CASSLAGDPSYEQYF.